The 22 T cell receptor beta chains reported below all come from one sample, sequenced in a study of OX40 agonist ivuxolimab in advanced cancers. Assay: immunoSEQ multiplex PCR; the TCRdb copy retains only in-frame clones and omits some. Seen here are about 84,000 clones, approximately 95% observed once, and the top ten hold approximately 10%. Sequences were derived from CD4+ or CD8+ T cells sorted from blood, sampled in a trial of the OX40 agonist ivuxolimab. The receptor source for this set is an adult with an advanced solid tumor such as melanoma, head and neck, liver or kidney cancer.

DNA for the CDR3: TGTGCCAGCAGCGCAAGGTGGACTAGCGGGAGCCACTTCTCCTACGAGCAGTACTTC. Encoded protein: CASSARWTSGSHFSYEQYF. The genes are TRBV5-4 and TRBJ2-7; 13 bases are a match to TRBD2. Germline V gives CDR1 SGHNT, CDR2 YYREEE (reference sequence). Unmatched junction bases numbered 13, after V lost 4 bases and J lost 0 bases. CDR3 length: 19 amino acids. Full variable domain (outside the CDR3, taken from reference TRBV5-4 and TRBJ2-7): ETGVTQSPTHLIKTRGQQVTLRCSSQSGHNTVSWYQQALGQGPQFIFQYYREEENGRGNFPPRFSGLQFPNYSSELNVNALELDDSALYLCASSARWTSGSHFSYEQYFGPGTRLTVT.

The CDR3 loop reads CASSTHGDEQYF. DNA of the CDR3: TGTGCCAGCAGTACGCACGGGGACGAGCAGTACTTC. The V and J genes are TRBV27 and TRBJ2-7, with D perhaps matching TRBD2 (5 bases). CDR1 is MNHEY and CDR2 is SMNVEV in the germline V gene (reference sequence). The CDR3 spans 12 residues. The V gene lost 5 bases and the J gene lost 5 bases, with 10 bases spanning the gap.

The chain links TRBV7-2 to TRBJ2-1, with TRBD2 matching over 12 bases. This CDR3 spans 17 amino acids. Germline assignment: CDR1 SGHTA and CDR2 FQGNSA. Unmatched junction bases numbered 6, after V lost 2 bases and J lost 4 bases. CDR3 DNA sequence: TGTGCCAGCAGCTTACTAGCGGGAGGGCCACTGTACAATGAGCAGTTCTTC. Its protein product is CASSLLAGGPLYNEQFF. The whole variable domain, remainder taken from reference TRBV7-2 and TRBJ2-1, is GAGVSQSPSNKVTEKGKDVELRCDPISGHTALYWYRQSLGQGLEFLIYFQGNSAPDKSGLPSDRFSAERTGGSVSTLTIQRTQQEDSAVYLCASSLLAGGPLYNEQFFGPGTRLTVL.

J is TRBJ2-1 and V is TRBV9; a possible D gene is TRBD2 (5 bases). The germline gives CDR1 SGDLS, CDR2 YYNGEE. V lost 0 bases and J lost 7, with 14 bases in between. This CDR3 has 15 residues. This CDR3 reads CASSVDSGPGNEQFF. CDR3 DNA sequence: TGTGCCAGCAGCGTAGATTCGGGTCCGGGAAATGAGCAGTTCTTC.

The genes are TRBV5-1 and TRBJ2-1; 12 bases align to TRBD1. The CDR3 is 16 amino acids. Looked up from germline, CDR1 is SGHRS and CDR2 is YFSETQ. The J segment lost 10 bases and the V segment lost 4 bases, leaving 12 bases of the junction unmatched. DNA of the CDR3: TGCGCCAGCAGCCAAGGCCGGGACAGGGGGCTTTGGGAGCAGTTCTTC. This encodes CASSQGRDRGLWEQFF.

The rearrangement uses TRBV5-5 and TRBJ2-7; no clear D gene. The CDR3 is 13 residues long. Germline CDR1 SGHKS, CDR2 YYEKEE (reference sequence). V lost 4 bases, J lost 2 bases, and 10 bases lay in between. This chain's CDR3 is CASSPAPAYEQYF. The CDR3, as DNA: TGTGCCAGCAGCCCAGCGCCCGCCTACGAGCAGTACTTC.

The V gene is TRBV5-6, the J gene TRBJ1-2, with D perhaps TRBD1 (6 bases). Germline values: CDR1 SGHDT, CDR2 YYEEEE. The CDR3 is made up of 14 amino acids. The germline V and J ends were trimmed by 4 bases and 4 bases, with 14 bases remaining between them. The DNA for the CDR3 is TGTGCCAGCAGCGCCGAAGGGGGTGGCTATGGCTACACCTTC. Its protein is CASSAEGGGYGYTF.

The V gene is TRBV18, the J gene TRBJ2-7, with D possibly matching TRBD1 (6 bases). The CDR3 is 15 residues long. Trimming took off 2 bases at V and 3 bases at J, with 14 bases between the two ends. Per the germline V gene, CDR1 is KGHSH and CDR2 is LQKENI. CDR3 region: CASSPLGQGNYEQYF. Written as DNA, the CDR3 is TGTGCCAGCTCACCATTGGGCCAGGGGAACTACGAGCAGTACTTC.

The chain joins TRBV5-6 to TRBJ1-2; 12 bases agree with TRBD1. The germline gives CDR1 SGHDT, CDR2 YYEEEE. V lost 3 bases and J lost 6; bases outside the gene matches: 6. The CDR3 runs to 15 residues. DNA for the CDR3: TGTGCCAGCAGCTGGAGGGGACAGGGGGCAGATGGCTACACCTTC. It codes for CASSWRGQGADGYTF.

This clone has just one count. The CDR3 is CASSEGPPGLINYGYTF. The CDR3 DNA sequence: TGTGCCAGCAGTGAGGGACCCCCGGGACTGATAAACTATGGCTACACCTTC. The chain joins TRBV6-1 to TRBJ1-2; TRBD1 is a possible D gene (5 bases). Trimming took 3 bases from V and 2 from J, leaving 19 bases between them. The CDR3 contains 17 residues. CDR1 and CDR2 (germline): MNHNS, SASEGT.

J is TRBJ2-1 and V is TRBV7-9; D possibly corresponds to TRBD2 (6 bases). Germline lookup yields CDR1 SEHNR and CDR2 FQNEAQ (reference sequence). The V gene lost 8 bases and the J gene lost 9 bases, with 14 bases spanning the gap. The CDR3 sequence is 12 residues long. As DNA, the CDR3 is TGTGCCAGCGTCACCGCGGGATTTGAGCAGTTCTTC. Amino acid sequence: CASVTAGFEQFF. Filled out from reference TRBV7-9 and TRBJ2-1, the complete variable domain reads DTGVSQNPRHKITKRGQNVTFRCDPISEHNRLYWYRQTLGQGPEFLTYFQNEAQLEKSRLLSDRFSAERPKGSFSTLEIQRTEQGDSAMYLCASVTAGFEQFFGPGTRLTVL.

The chain recombines TRBV19 with TRBJ2-3; TRBD2 matches at 9 bases. Germline V CDR1 and CDR2: LNHDA, SQIVND (reference sequence). V gave up 7 bases and J gave up 1 base; unmatched junction bases: 12. CDR3 length equals 17 residues. The CDR3 DNA reads TGTGCCAGTACTCGTAAGGATAAGCGGGAGGGCACAGATACGCAGTATTTT. Protein: CASTRKDKREGTDTQYF. Supplemented by reference TRBV19 and TRBJ2-3, the full variable domain reads DGGITQSPKYLFRKEGQNVTLSCEQNLNHDAMYWYRQDPGQGLRLIYYSQIVNDFQKGDIAEGYSVSREKKESFPLTVTSAQKNPTAFYLCASTRKDKREGTDTQYFGPGTRLTVL.

This chain uses TRBV5-6 with TRBJ2-5; 10 positions agree with TRBD2. V shed 2 bases, J shed 8 bases, and the junction held 9 bases outside the gene matches. The CDR3 consists of 15 residues. The V gene's germline CDR1 is SGHDT and CDR2 YYEEEE. The CDR3 DNA reads as TGTGCCAGCAGCTTAGCACTAGCGGGGTTAGGCACCCAGTACTTC. Translated, it gives CASSLALAGLGTQYF. Variable domain in full (rest from reference TRBV5-6 and TRBJ2-5): DAGVTQSPTHLIKTRGQQVTLRCSPKSGHDTVSWYQQALGQGPQFIFQYYEEEERQRGNFPDRFSGHQFPNYSSELNVNALLLGDSALYLCASSLALAGLGTQYFGPGTRLLVL.

The chain uses TRBV28 and TRBJ2-7; 7 bases agree with TRBD1. CDR3 length: 15 residues. Germline CDR1 is MDHEN and CDR2 is SYDVKM. Trimming took 5 bases from V and 3 from J; bases not matched to a gene: 10. For the CDR3, the DNA is TGTGCCAGCAGTCTCCCCGGGACAGCGAGCTACGAGCAGTACTTC. This sequence encodes CASSLPGTASYEQYF.

CDR3 nucleotides: TGTGCCATCAGTGAGACCTGGACTAGCGGGAGGGCCGAGGGTTCCTACAATGAGCAGTTCTTC. Protein: CAISETWTSGRAEGSYNEQFF. V usage is TRBV10-3 and J usage is TRBJ2-1; 15 bases line up with TRBD2. Germline trimming cut 2 bases from V and 1 base from J; bases unmatched to any gene: 12. CDR1 and CDR2 (germline): ENHRY, SYGVKD. The CDR3 consists of 21 residues.

The chain carries TRBV27 and TRBJ2-7, with 9 bases aligning to TRBD2. The CDR3 runs to 15 residues. Germline V gene data show CDR1 as MNHEY and CDR2 as SMNVEV (reference sequence). Trimming at V came to 4 bases and at J to 2 bases, leaving 6 bases not matched to a gene. CDR3 protein: CASSSPAGGTYEQYF. DNA of the CDR3: TGTGCCAGCAGTTCCCCCGCGGGAGGGACCTACGAGCAGTACTTC.

V and J are TRBV7-9 and TRBJ1-3; D unclear. The CDR3 is 12 amino acids. V was shortened by 11 bases and J by 2 bases, with 10 bases between the two germline ends. CDR1 and CDR2 from the germline V gene are SEHNR and FQNEAQ (reference sequence). CDR3 DNA: TGTGCCCACCAATTACCTGGAAACACCATATATTTT. Protein product: CAHQLPGNTIYF. The full variable domain, with the rest looked up from reference TRBV7-9 and TRBJ1-3, is DTGVSQNPRHKITKRGQNVTFRCDPISEHNRLYWYRQTLGQGPEFLTYFQNEAQLEKSRLLSDRFSAERPKGSFSTLEIQRTEQGDSAMYLCAHQLPGNTIYFGEGSWLTVV.

The chain uses TRBV7-8 and TRBJ2-7; 11 nucleotides match TRBD2. Trimming at V came to 0 bases and at J to 9 bases, leaving 10 bases not matched to a gene. The CDR3 length is 16 residues. Per the germline V gene, CDR1 is SGHVS and CDR2 is FQNEAQ. The CDR3, as DNA: TGTGCCAGCAGCTTAGCGGGGGCTAGCGGGAGGTCATGGCAGTACTTC. Its translation is CASSLAGASGRSWQYF.

This clone was seen just once. V gene TRBV9 combines with J gene TRBJ2-3, with unresolved D. The CDR3 covers 16 residues. Trimming removed 0 bases at V and 1 base at J, with 12 bases between. Germline V gene data show CDR1 as SGDLS and CDR2 as YYNGEE. In DNA, the CDR3 is TGTGCCAGCAGCGTAGACCCAGGCTCGGGCACAGATACGCAGTATTTT. As protein: CASSVDPGSGTDTQYF. The entire variable domain, with the rest obtained from reference TRBV9 and TRBJ2-3, is as follows: DSGVTQTPKHLITATGQRVTLRCSPRSGDLSVYWYQQSLDQGLQFLIQYYNGEERAKGNILERFSAQQFPDLHSELNLSSLELGDSALYFCASSVDPGSGTDTQYFGPGTRLTVL.

The rearrangement links TRBV6-6 to TRBJ2-7, with D possibly TRBD1 on 5 matching bases. The CDR3 totals 13 residues. Germline CDR1 and CDR2: MNHNY and SVGAGI (reference sequence). The V end was cut by 6 bases, the J end by 2 bases, with 11 bases between. CDR3 region: CASRQTEAYEQYF. The CDR3 nucleotides are TGTGCCAGCAGACAGACAGAAGCCTACGAGCAGTACTTC.

This chain uses TRBV6-5 with TRBJ2-7; TRBD2 matches 7 bases. Per germline, CDR1 MNHEY and CDR2 SVGAGI. V dropped 5 bases and J dropped 7; count of bases not matched to a gene: 5. CDR3 length: 12 amino acids. CDR3 in DNA: TGTGCCAGCAGTCAAGAACTAGCGGAGCAGTACTTC. Encoded protein: CASSQELAEQYF.

V gene TRBV14 combines with J gene TRBJ2-3; TRBD1 aligns across 7 bases. Germline CDR1 is SGHDN and CDR2 is FVKESK. The CDR3 consists of 15 residues. V lost 3 bases to trimming and J lost 2 bases; unmatched junction nucleotides: 5. The CDR3 nucleotides read TGTGCCAGCAGCCATTTCACAGGGGACACAGATACGCAGTATTTT. The encoded protein is CASSHFTGDTDTQYF.